This TCR beta chain came from a study of T-cell memory formation after mild COVID-19. Study-level background: Most TCR clusters belonged to a single donor. General study findings and limits: Researchers report contracting CD4+ clones mostly in CM and EM, with CD8+ clones in EMRA. There were some responding clones in pre-infection memory, which suggested that cross-reactive memory had joined. What remained unconfirmed was the SARS-CoV-2 specificity of second-wave clones peaking on day 37.

Deletions cut 5 bases from V and 0 bases from J, with 11 bases between. The CDR3 sequence is 14 residues long. The germline V gene encodes CDR1 MGHDK and CDR2 SYGVNS. MiXCR was run by TCRdb on the 5' RACE reads, yielding one entry per CDR3 protein. Among about 290,000 distinct CDR3 sequences listed, less than 20% were seen once. Regarding this clonotype: Its antigen is currently unknown.

V and J are TRBV25-1 and TRBJ2-7; possibly TRBD1 for D (6 bases). This sequence originates from a young man who had mild COVID-19 (a few samples of this study predate the infection). Cell type and time point are not known. Sequencing was performed on PBMCs or a T cell subset sorted from them (not recorded which). CDR3: CASSRPDSSYEQYF. CDR3 nucleotides: TGTGCCAGCAGTCGCCCGGACAGCTCCTACGAGCAGTACTTC.